The next 13 T cell receptor beta chains were all read from a single sample in a study of identical twins. A single record per CDR3 protein comes from TCRdb applying MiXCR to the 5' RACE reads. The table has 430,000 or so distinct CDR3 sequences, approximately 25% seen once; the top ten hold 2.9%. These data were also reused for a study on T cells expressing NK-cell markers.

The sample taken for sequencing was CD4+ T cells sorted from blood. The receptors here all came from a woman in her late teens or twenties in good health.

This clonotype was recorded a few times. The V gene is TRBV7-3, the J gene TRBJ2-2; TRBD1 is a possible D gene (6 bases). The CDR3 extends over 15 amino acids. Trimming shortened V by 5 bases and J by 5 bases, and 15 bases separated the two germline ends. The germline CDR1 and CDR2 sequences are SGHTA and FQGTGA. DNA of the CDR3: TGTGCCAGCAGCCGTACAGGGTTTTCGACCGGGGAGCTGTTTTTT. Translation gives CASSRTGFSTGELFF.

The rearrangement joins TRBV11-2 to TRBJ1-2; D perhaps matches TRBD1 (5 bases). Trimming removed 5 bases from V and 0 bases from J, with 13 bases in between. The CDR3 length is 15 residues. The germline CDR1 and CDR2 sequences are SGHAT and FQNNGV. The CDR3 DNA sequence: TGTGCCAGCAGCCCAATAAGAGGGGCTAACTATGGCTACACCTTC. This gives the protein CASSPIRGANYGYTF. Complete variable domain (other parts from reference TRBV11-2 and TRBJ1-2): EAGVAQSPRYKIIEKRQSVAFWCNPISGHATLYWYQQILGQGPKLLIQFQNNGVVDDSQLPKDRFSAERLKGVDSTLKIQPAKLEDSAVYLCASSPIRGANYGYTFGSGTRLTVV.

This clonotype came up once. The junction departs from germline at one end; a sequencing error may be responsible. The chain couples TRBV20-1 to TRBJ2-3; D tentatively fits TRBD1 or TRBD2 (5 bases each). CDR1 and CDR2 from the germline V gene are DFQATT and SNEGSKA (reference sequence). The CDR3 is 14 amino acids. In DNA, the CDR3 is TGCAGTGCTCACCGGGACGCCGGCACGGATACGCAGTATTTT. It is translated as CSAHRDAGTDTQYF.

The DNA of the CDR3 is TGTGCCGCTAACGAACCCCTCCACTTT. Translated: CAANEPLHF. The chain couples TRBV6-1 to TRBJ1-6, with D unresolved. The CDR3 is made up of 9 amino acids. Trimming stripped 11 bases from V and 12 bases from J, with 8 bases between. Germline V CDR1 and CDR2: MNHNS, SASEGT.

The chain combines TRBV12-5 with TRBJ2-1; no firm D call. The germline V and J ends were trimmed by 0 bases and 7 bases, with 4 bases remaining between them. The CDR3 spans 12 residues. The V gene's germline CDR1 is LGHNT and CDR2 FRNRAP. CDR3 loop: CASGLVSNEQFF. The DNA of the CDR3 is TGTGCTAGTGGTTTGGTATCAAATGAGCAGTTCTTC.

The chain employs TRBV7-2 and TRBJ1-1; D is uncertain. V was pared by 2 bases and J by 3 bases, with 7 bases between. There are 13 residues in the CDR3. The germline V gene encodes CDR1 SGHTA and CDR2 FQGNSA. DNA of the CDR3: TGTGCCAGCAGCTTACAAAGGGACACTGAAGCTTTCTTT. This gives the protein CASSLQRDTEAFF. The full variable domain, its missing parts supplied by reference TRBV7-2 and TRBJ1-1, is GAGVSQSPSNKVTEKGKDVELRCDPISGHTALYWYRQSLGQGLEFLIYFQGNSAPDKSGLPSDRFSAERTGGSVSTLTIQRTQQEDSAVYLCASSLQRDTEAFFGQGTRLTVV.

V gene TRBV29-1 combines with J gene TRBJ2-1; the match to TRBD2 covers 7 bases. V lost 6 bases and J lost 14; bases outside the gene matches: 4. The germline gives CDR1 SQVTM, CDR2 ANQGSEA. This CDR3 contains 9 residues. CDR3 sequence (DNA): TGCAGCGTGGGGGGGTCAAAGTTCTTC. Translated: CSVGGSKFF.

The chain uses TRBV9 and TRBJ2-3; tentative D call: TRBD2 (5 bases). This CDR3 has 12 residues. Germline V gives CDR1 SGDLS, CDR2 YYNGEE. The V gene lost 3 bases and the J gene lost 9 bases, with 11 bases spanning the gap. The CDR3 sequence is CASSGTPKTQYF. The CDR3 coding sequence is TGTGCCAGCAGCGGGACTCCTAAAACGCAGTATTTT.

This chain links TRBV7-9 with TRBJ2-7; 7 bases line up with TRBD1. There are 14 residues in the CDR3. Germline CDR1 is SEHNR and CDR2 is FQNEAQ (reference sequence). Losses at the gene ends were 5 bases for V and 2 bases for J; bases not matched to a gene: 6. CDR3 bases: TGTGCCAGCAGCGTTACAGGGGTTACCTACGAGCAGTACTTC. Protein sequence: CASSVTGVTYEQYF.

The rearrangement joins TRBV24-1 to TRBJ2-1, with TRBD2 as a possible D gene (5 bases). V shed 3 bases and J shed 7 bases, with 9 bases lying between them. There are 13 residues in the CDR3. Germline values: CDR1 KGHDR, CDR2 SFDVKD. CDR3 in DNA: TGTGCCACCAGTGATCCGGGCGGGAATGAGCAGTTCTTC. It yields the protein CATSDPGGNEQFF.

This chain joins TRBV9 and TRBJ2-3; D remains unclear. Trimming pared 0 bases from V and 2 bases from J, leaving 10 bases between. This CDR3 comprises 15 residues. Per germline, CDR1 SGDLS and CDR2 YYNGEE. CDR3 in amino acids: CASSVAGFPTDTQYF. CDR3 sequence (DNA): TGTGCCAGCAGCGTAGCTGGCTTTCCCACAGATACGCAGTATTTT.

This clonotype came up many times. This chain links TRBV7-9 with TRBJ2-2; D unresolved. The CDR3 runs 12 residues. The V end lost 6 bases, the J end lost 2 bases, and 4 bases lay between the germline ends. The germline gives CDR1 SEHNR, CDR2 FQNEAQ (reference sequence). CDR3 loop: CASSYNTGELFF. The CDR3 DNA reads as TGTGCCAGCAGTTATAACACCGGGGAGCTGTTTTTT.

This clonotype was observed a handful of times. CDR3 loop: CASSRVGVVEAFF. The CDR3 DNA follows: TGTGCCAGCAGCCGCGTCGGGGTTGTTGAAGCTTTCTTT. J is TRBJ1-1 and V is TRBV3-1; no firm D call. Deletions cut 4 bases from V and 7 bases from J, with 13 bases between. Germline V lookup: CDR1 LGHDT, CDR2 YNNKEL (reference sequence). The CDR3 runs to 13 residues.